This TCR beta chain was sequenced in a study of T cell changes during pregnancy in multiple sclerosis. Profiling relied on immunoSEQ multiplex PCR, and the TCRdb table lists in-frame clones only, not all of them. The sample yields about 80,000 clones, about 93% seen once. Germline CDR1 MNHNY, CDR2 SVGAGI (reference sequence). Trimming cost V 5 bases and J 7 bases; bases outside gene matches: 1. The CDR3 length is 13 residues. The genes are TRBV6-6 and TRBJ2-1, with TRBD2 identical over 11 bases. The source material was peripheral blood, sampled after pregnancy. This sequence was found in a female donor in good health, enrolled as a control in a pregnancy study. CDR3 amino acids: CASSVAGGNEQFF. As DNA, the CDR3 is TGTGCCAGCAGTGTAGCGGGGGGGAATGAGCAGTTCTTC.